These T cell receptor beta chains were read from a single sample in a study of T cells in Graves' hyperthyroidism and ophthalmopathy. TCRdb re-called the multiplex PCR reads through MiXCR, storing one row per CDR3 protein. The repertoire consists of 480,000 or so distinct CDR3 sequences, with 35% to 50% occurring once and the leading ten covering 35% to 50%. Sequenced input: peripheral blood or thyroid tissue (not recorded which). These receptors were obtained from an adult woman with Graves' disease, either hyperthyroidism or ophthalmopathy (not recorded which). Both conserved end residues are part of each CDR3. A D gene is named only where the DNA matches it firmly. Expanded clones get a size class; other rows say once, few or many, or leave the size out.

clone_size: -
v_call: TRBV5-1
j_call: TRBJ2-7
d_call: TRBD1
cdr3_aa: CASSGRQGASHEQYF
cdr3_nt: TGCGCCAGCAGCGGACGACAGGGGGCAAGTCACGAGCAGTACTTC

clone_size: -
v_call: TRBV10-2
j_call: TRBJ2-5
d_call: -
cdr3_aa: CASSESGPLGETQYF
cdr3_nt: TGCGCCAGCAGTGAGTCGGGACCCCTAGGGGAGACCCAGTACTTC

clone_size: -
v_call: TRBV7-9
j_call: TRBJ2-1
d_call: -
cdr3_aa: CASSHRPFF
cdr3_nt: TGTGCCAGCAGCCACCGCCCGTTCTTC

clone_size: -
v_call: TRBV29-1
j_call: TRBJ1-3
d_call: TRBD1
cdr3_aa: CSATGGEGTIYF
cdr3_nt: TGCAGCGCCACAGGGGGCGAAGGCACCATATATTTT

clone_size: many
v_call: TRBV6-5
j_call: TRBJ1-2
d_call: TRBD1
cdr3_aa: CASSTGGGLSGYTF
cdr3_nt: TGTGCCAGCAGTACAGGGGGCGGGCTAAGTGGCTACACCTTC

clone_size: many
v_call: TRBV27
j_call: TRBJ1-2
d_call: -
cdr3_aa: CASRGGANYGYTF
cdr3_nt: TGTGCCAGCAGAGGGGGAGCTAACTATGGCTACACCTTC

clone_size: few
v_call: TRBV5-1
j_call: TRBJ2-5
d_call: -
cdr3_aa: CASSLATSRQETQYF
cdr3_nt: TGCGCCAGCAGCTTGGCTACTAGCAGGCAAGAGACCCAGTACTTC

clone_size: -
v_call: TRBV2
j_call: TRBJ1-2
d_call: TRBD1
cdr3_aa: CASRGGQAANYGYTF
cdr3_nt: TGTGCCAGCAGGGGAGGACAGGCCGCTAACTATGGCTACACCTTC

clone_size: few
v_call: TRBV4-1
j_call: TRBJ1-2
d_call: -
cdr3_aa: CASSQGRTGQLRF
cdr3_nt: TGCGCCAGCAGCCAAGGCAGGACGGGACAATTAAGATTC

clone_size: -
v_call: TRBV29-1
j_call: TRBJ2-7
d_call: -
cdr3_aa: CSSLGGYEQYF
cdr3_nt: TGCAGCAGTTTAGGGGGATACGAGCAGTACTTC

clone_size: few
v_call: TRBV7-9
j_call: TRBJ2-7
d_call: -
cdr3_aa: CASSPPSGSDEQYF
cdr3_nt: TGTGCCAGCAGCCCCCCTTCGGGATCTGACGAGCAGTACTTC

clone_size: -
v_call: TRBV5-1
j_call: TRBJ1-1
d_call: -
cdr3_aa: CASSRSLKNTEAFF
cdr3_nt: TGCGCCAGCAGCAGGAGCCTAAAAAACACTGAAGCTTTCTTT

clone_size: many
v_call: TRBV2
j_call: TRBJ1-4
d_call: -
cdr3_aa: CASRFQGRANEKLFF
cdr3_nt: TGTGCCAGCCGCTTCCAAGGGAGGGCTAATGAAAAACTGTTTTTT

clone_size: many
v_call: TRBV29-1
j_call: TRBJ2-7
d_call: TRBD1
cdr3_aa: CSVVRDRGEQYF
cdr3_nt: TGCAGCGTTGTGCGGGACAGGGGCGAGCAGTACTTC

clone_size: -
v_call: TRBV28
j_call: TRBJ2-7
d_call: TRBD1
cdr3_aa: CASSAFRQGFEQYF
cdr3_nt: TGTGCCAGCAGTGCATTCCGACAGGGGTTCGAGCAGTACTTC

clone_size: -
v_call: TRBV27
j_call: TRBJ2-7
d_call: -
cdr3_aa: CASSLEIGYEQYF
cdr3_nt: TGTGCCAGCAGTTTGGAGATTGGGTACGAGCAGTACTTC

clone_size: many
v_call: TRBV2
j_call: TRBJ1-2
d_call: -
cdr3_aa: CASSVTARGAAYGYTF
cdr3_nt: TGTGCCAGCAGTGTAACAGCCAGAGGGGCCGCCTATGGCTACACCTTC

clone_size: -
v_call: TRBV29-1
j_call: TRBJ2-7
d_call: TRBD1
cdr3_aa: CSVEGTGEGEQYF
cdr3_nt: TGCAGCGTTGAAGGGACAGGGGAAGGCGAGCAGTACTTC

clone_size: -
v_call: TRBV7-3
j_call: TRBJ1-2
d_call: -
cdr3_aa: CASSLTPTAKYGYTF
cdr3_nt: TGTGCCAGCAGCTTAACTCCGACGGCAAAATATGGCTACACCTTC

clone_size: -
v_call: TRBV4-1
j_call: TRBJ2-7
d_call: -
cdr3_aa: CASSPTRRAGGYEQYF
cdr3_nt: TGCGCCAGCAGCCCAACGAGGAGGGCTGGAGGGTACGAGCAGTACTTC

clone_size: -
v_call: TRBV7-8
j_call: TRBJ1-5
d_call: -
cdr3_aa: CASSPRNSQPQHF
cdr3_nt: TGTGCCAGCAGCCCGAGGAACTCTCAGCCCCAGCATTTT

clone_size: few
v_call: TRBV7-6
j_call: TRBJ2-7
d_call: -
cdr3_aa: CASNSFQGSAYEQYF
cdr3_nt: TGTGCCAGCAATTCGTTTCAGGGGTCCGCCTACGAGCAGTACTTC

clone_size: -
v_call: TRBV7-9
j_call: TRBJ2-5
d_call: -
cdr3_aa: CASSLGPMETQYF
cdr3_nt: TGTGCCAGCAGCCTCGGTCCCATGGAGACCCAGTACTTC

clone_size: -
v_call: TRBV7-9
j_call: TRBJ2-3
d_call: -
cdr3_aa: CASSSGGDTQYF
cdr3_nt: TGTGCCAGCAGCTCCGGGGGAGATACGCAGTATTTT

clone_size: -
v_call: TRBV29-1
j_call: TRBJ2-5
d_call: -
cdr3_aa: CSVEGGGGETQYF
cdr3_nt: TGCAGCGTTGAAGGGGGTGGGGGAGAGACCCAGTACTTC

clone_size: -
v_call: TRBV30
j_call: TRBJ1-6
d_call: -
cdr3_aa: CAWSVTGWDSPLHF
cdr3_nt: TGTGCCTGGAGTGTGACAGGATGGGATTCACCCCTCCACTTT

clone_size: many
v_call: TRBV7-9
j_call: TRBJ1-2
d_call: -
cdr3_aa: CASSLEDTYGYTF
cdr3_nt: TGTGCCAGCAGCTTAGAGGACACCTATGGCTACACCTTC

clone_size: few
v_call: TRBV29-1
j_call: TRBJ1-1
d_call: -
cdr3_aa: CSVEGGVRTEAFF
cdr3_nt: TGCAGCGTTGAAGGGGGGGTGAGGACTGAAGCTTTCTTT

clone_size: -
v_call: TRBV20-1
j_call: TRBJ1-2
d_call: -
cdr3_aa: CSALPGDYGYTF
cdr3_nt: TGCAGTGCCCTTCCGGGAGACTATGGCTACACCTTC

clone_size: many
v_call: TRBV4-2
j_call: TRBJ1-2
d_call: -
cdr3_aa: CASSQKQASGYGYTF
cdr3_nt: TGTGCCAGCAGCCAAAAACAGGCCTCGGGGTATGGCTACACCTTC

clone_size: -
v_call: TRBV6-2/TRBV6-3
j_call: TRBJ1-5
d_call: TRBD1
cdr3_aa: CASRLRDRGLYYSNQPQHF
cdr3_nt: TGTGCCAGCAGACTCCGGGACAGGGGGCTATATTACAGCAATCAGCCCCAGCATTTT

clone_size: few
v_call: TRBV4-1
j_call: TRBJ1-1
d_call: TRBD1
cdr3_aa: CASRQGEGNTEAFF
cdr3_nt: TGCGCCAGCAGGCAGGGGGAGGGAAACACTGAAGCTTTCTTT

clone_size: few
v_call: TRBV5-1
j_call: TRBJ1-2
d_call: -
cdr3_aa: CASSLGQRANYGYTF
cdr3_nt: TGCGCCAGCAGCTTGGGACAGAGAGCTAACTATGGCTACACCTTC

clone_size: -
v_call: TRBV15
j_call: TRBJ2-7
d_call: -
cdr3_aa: CATSRDVRGMGYEQYF
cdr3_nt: TGTGCCACCAGCAGAGATGTCAGAGGGATGGGCTACGAGCAGTACTTC

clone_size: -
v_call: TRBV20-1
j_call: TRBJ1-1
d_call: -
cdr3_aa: CSASSLGGQNTEAFF
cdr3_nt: TGCAGTGCCAGCAGCTTAGGGGGACAGAACACTGAAGCTTTCTTT

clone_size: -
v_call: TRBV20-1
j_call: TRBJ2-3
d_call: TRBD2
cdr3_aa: CSARELAGPTDTQYF
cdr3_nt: TGCAGTGCTAGAGAGTTAGCGGGACCCACAGATACGCAGTATTTT

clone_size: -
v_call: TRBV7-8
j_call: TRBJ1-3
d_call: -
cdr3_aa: CASSLESGTGNTIYF
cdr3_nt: TGTGCCAGCAGCTTAGAATCCGGGACAGGAAACACCATATATTTT

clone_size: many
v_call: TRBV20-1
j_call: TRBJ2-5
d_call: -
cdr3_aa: CSARDVRGYQETQYF
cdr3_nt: TGCAGTGCTAGAGATGTAAGAGGGTACCAAGAGACCCAGTACTTC

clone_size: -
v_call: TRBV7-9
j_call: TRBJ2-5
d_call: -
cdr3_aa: CASSSGTTEETQYF
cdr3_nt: TGTGCCAGCAGCTCAGGGACAACCGAAGAGACCCAGTACTTC

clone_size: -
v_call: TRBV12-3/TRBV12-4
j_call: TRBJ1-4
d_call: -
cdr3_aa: CASRRGGKLFF
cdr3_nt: TGTGCCAGCAGGAGGGGGGGAAAACTGTTTTTT

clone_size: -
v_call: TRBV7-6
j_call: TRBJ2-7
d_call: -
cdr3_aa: CASSLDEGYEQYF
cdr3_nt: TGTGCCAGCAGCTTAGATGAGGGCTACGAGCAGTACTTC

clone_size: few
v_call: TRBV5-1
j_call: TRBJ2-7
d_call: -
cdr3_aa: CASSLGQTSYEQYF
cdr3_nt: TGCGCCAGCAGCTTGGGACAGACCTCCTACGAGCAGTACTTC

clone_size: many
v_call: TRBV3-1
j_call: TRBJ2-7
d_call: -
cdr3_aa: CASSQGGVEQYF
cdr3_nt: TGTGCCAGCAGCCAAGGAGGGGTCGAGCAGTACTTC

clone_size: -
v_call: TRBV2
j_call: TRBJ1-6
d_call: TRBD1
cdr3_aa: CASLRDRGNSPLHF
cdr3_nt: TGTGCCAGCCTCAGGGACAGGGGTAATTCACCCCTCCACTTT

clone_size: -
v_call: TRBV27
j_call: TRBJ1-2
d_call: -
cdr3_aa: CASSLSVDYGYTF
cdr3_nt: TGTGCCAGCAGTTTATCGGTGGACTATGGCTACACCTTC

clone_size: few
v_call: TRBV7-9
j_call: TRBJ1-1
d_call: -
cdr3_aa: CASSSPGHTEAFF
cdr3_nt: TGTGCCAGCAGCTCGCCGGGACACACTGAAGCTTTCTTT

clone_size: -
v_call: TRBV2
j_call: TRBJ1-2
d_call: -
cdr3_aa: CASSLFLNYGYTF
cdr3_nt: TGTGCCAGCAGCCTGTTCCTTAACTATGGCTACACCTTC

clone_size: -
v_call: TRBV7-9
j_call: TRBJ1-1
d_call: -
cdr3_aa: CASSRKPGPMNTEAFF
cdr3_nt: TGTGCCAGCAGCCGCAAGCCGGGACCGATGAACACTGAAGCTTTCTTT

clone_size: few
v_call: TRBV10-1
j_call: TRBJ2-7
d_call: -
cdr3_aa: CASSEIGDEQYF
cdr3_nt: TGCGCCAGCAGTGAGATCGGGGACGAGCAGTACTTC